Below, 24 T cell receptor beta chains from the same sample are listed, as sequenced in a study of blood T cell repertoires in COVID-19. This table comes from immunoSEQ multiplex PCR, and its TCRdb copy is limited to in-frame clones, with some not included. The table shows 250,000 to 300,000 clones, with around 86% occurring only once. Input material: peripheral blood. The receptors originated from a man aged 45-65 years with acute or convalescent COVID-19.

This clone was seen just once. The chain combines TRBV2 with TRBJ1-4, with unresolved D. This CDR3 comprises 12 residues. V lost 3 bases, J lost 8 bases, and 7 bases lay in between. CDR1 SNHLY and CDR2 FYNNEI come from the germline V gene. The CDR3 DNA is TGTGCCAGCAGTGACCTGTCCGAAAAACTGTTTTTT. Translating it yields CASSDLSEKLFF.

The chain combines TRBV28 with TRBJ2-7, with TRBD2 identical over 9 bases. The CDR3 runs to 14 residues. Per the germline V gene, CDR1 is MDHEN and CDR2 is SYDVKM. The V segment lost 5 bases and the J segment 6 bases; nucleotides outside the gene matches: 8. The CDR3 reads CASSPGLASVEQYF. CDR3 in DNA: TGTGCCAGCAGTCCGGGACTAGCATCGGTCGAGCAGTACTTC.

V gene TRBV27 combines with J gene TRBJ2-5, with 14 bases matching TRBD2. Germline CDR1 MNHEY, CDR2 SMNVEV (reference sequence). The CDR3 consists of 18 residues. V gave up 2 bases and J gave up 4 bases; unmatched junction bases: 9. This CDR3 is CASSLVTSGGAWVETQYF. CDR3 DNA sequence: TGTGCCAGCAGTTTAGTGACTAGCGGGGGGGCCTGGGTAGAGACCCAGTACTTC.

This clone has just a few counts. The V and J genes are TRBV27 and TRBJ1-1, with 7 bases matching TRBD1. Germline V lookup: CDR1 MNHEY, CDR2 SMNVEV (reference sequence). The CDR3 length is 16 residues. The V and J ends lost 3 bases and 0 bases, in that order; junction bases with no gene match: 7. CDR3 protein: CASSFWSGGLNTEAFF. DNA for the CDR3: TGTGCCAGCAGTTTTTGGTCAGGGGGACTGAACACTGAAGCTTTCTTT.

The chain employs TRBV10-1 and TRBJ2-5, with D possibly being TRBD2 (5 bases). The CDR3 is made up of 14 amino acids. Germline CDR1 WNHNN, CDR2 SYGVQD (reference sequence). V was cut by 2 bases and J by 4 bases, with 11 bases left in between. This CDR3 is CASSEDPGRETQYF. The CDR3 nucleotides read TGCGCCAGCAGTGAGGACCCGGGGAGAGAGACCCAGTACTTC.

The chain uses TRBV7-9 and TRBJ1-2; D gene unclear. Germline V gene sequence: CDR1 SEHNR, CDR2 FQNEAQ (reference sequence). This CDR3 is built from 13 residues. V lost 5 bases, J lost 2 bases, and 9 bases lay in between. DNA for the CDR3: TGTGCCAGCAGCCCGGGATCAAACTATGGCTACACCTTC. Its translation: CASSPGSNYGYTF.

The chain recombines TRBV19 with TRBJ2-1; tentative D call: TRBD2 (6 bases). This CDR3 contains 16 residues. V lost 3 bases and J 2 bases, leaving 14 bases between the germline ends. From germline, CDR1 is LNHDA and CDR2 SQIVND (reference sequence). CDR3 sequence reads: CASSILGTSPYNEQFF. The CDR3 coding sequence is TGTGCCAGTAGTATCTTGGGGACTTCCCCCTACAATGAGCAGTTCTTC.

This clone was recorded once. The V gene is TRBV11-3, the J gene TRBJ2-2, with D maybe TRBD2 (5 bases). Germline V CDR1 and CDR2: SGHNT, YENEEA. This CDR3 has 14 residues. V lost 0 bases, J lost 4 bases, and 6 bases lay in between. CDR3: CASSLDGITGELFF. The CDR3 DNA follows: TGTGCCAGCAGCTTAGACGGGATCACCGGGGAGCTGTTTTTT.

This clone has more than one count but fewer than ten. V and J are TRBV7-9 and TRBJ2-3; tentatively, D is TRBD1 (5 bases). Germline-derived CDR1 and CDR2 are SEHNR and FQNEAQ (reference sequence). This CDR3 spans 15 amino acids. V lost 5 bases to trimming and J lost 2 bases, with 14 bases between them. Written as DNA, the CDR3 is TGTGCCAGCAGCAGTTTTAGGGGCCCCACAGATACGCAGTATTTT. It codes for CASSSFRGPTDTQYF.

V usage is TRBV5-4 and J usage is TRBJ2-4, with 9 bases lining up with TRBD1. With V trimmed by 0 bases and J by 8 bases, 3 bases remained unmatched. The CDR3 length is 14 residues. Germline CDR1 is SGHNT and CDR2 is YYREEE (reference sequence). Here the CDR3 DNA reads TGTGCCAGCAGCTTGGCAGGGACAGGGCACATTCAGTACTTC. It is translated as CASSLAGTGHIQYF. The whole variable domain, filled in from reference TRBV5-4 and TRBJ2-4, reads ETGVTQSPTHLIKTRGQQVTLRCSSQSGHNTVSWYQQALGQGPQFIFQYYREEENGRGNFPPRFSGLQFPNYSSELNVNALELDDSALYLCASSLAGTGHIQYFGAGTRLSVL.

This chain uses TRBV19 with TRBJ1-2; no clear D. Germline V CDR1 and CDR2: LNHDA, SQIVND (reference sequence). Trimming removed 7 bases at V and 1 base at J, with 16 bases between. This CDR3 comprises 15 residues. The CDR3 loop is CASIADGRINYGYTF. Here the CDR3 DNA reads TGTGCCAGTATAGCGGACGGACGGATTAACTATGGCTACACCTTC.

The CDR3 sequence is CASSQEQGGYEQYF. CDR3 in DNA: TGTGCCAGCAGCCAAGAACAGGGAGGGTACGAGCAGTACTTC. V gene TRBV14 combines with J gene TRBJ2-7; possible D gene TRBD2, 7 bases. Trimming pared 0 bases from V and 4 bases from J, leaving 10 bases between. The CDR3 spans 14 residues. Germline loops: CDR1 SGHDN, CDR2 FVKESK.

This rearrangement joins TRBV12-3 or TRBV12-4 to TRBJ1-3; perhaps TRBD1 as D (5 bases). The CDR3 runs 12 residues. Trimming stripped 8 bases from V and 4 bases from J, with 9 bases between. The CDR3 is CASGGDGNTIYF. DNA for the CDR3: TGTGCCAGCGGAGGGGACGGAAACACCATATATTTT.

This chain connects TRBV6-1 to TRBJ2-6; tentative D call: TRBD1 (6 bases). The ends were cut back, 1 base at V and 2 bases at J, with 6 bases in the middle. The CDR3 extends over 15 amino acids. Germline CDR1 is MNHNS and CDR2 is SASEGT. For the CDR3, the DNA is TGTGCCAGCAGTGAAGAGGGGGCTGGGGCCAACGTCCTGACTTTC. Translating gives CASSEEGAGANVLTF.

The CDR3 DNA is TGTGCCAGCAGTGACTTCCCGGGACAGGGAAAACCCTATGGCTACACCTTC. Protein sequence: CASSDFPGQGKPYGYTF. This rearrangement joins TRBV6-4 to TRBJ1-2; TRBD1 aligns across 9 bases. CDR3 size: 17 residues. The trim removed 1 base at V and 4 bases at J, leaving 10 bases unmatched. Germline V CDR1 and CDR2: MRHNA, SNTAGT.

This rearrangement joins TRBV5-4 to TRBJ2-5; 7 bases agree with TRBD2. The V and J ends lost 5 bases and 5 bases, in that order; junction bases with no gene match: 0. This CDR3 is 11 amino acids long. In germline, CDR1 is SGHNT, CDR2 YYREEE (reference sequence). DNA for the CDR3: TGTGCCAGCAGTAGCGGGGAGACCCAGTACTTC. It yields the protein CASSSGETQYF.

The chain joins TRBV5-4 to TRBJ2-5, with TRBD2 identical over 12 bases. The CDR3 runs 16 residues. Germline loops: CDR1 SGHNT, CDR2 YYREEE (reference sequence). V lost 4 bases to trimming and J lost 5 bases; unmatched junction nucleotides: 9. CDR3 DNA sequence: TGTGCCAGCAGCCCGGGACTAGCGGGCCAGGGGGAGACCCAGTACTTC. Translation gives CASSPGLAGQGETQYF.

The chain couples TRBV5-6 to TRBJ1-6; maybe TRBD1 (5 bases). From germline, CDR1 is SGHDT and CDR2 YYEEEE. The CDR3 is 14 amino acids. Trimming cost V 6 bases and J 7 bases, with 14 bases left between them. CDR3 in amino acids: CASNLGVRNSPLHF. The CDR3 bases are TGTGCCAGCAACTTAGGGGTGCGGAATTCACCCCTCCACTTT.

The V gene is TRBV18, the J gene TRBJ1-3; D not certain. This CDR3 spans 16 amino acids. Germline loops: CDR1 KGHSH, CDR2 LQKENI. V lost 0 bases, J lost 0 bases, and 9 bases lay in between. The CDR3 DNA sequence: TGTGCCAGCTCACCACCGCGGGTGAACTCTGGAAACACCATATATTTT. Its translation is CASSPPRVNSGNTIYF.

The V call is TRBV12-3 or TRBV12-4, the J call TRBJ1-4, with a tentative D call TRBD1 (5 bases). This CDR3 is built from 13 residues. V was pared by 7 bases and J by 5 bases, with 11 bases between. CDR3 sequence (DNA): TGTGCCAGCAAGGGGCAGAACAATGAAAAACTGTTTTTT. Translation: CASKGQNNEKLFF.

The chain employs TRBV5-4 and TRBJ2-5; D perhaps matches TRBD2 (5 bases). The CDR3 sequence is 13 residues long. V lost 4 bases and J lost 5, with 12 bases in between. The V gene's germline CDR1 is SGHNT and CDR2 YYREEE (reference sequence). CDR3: CASSEGRTETQYF. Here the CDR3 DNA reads TGTGCCAGCAGCGAGGGCAGGACGGAGACCCAGTACTTC.

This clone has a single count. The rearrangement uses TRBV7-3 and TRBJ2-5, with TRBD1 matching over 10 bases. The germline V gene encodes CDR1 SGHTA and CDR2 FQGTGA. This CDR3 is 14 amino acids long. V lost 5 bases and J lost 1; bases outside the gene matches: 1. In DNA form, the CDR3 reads TGTGCCAGCAGCCGGACAGGGGGCCAAGAGACCCAGTACTTC. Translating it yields CASSRTGGQETQYF.

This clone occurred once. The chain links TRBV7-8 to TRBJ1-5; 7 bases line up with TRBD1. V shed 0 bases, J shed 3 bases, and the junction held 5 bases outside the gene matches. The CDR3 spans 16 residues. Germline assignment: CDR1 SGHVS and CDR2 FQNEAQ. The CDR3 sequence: CASSLAPTGVNQPQHF. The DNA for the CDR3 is TGTGCCAGCAGCTTAGCTCCAACAGGGGTCAATCAGCCCCAGCATTTT.

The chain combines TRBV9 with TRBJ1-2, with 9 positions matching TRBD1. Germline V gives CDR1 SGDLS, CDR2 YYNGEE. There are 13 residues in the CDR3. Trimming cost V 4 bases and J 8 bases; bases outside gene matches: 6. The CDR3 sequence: CASSSNRGPGYTF. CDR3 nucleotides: TGTGCCAGCAGCTCAAACAGGGGGCCCGGCTACACCTTC.